Described below is a single T cell receptor (beta chain) sequence and its context. The target of this receptor is not known. Within one base of it there is no much larger clone, and no base qualities were kept. Reading the germline V gene (reference sequence) gives CDR1 MNHNY and CDR2 SVGAGI. Taken from cysteine to phenylalanine, the CDR3 has 16 residues. The retained sequence is limited to the CDR3, 48 bases, with the frame set at the first base. Trimming removed 5 bases from V and 6 bases from J; the gene matches leave 7 bases unexplained. The library was built by means of the immunoSEQ multiplex PCR assay. TCRdb re-hosts the immuneACCESS table, in-frame sequences only. Its copies lack some clones; in the studies checked, an unresolved V gene accounts for under half of them, and the cause for the rest is not known. This sample holds tens of thousands of clones; about 91% were observed only once. About 1.6% of the sample rests with the top ten.

The data originate from a study of T cell changes during pregnancy in multiple sclerosis (dated by TCRdb to the late 2010s). Regarding the research as a whole: The study examined how the T cell repertoire changed over the course of pregnancy in women with multiple sclerosis.

Sequenced material: peripheral blood, taken after pregnancy. The chain couples TRBV6-6 to TRBJ2-1; TRBD2 lines up with 13 middle nucleotides. The receptor was isolated from a female donor with multiple sclerosis, enrolled in a pregnancy study. The CDR3 is CASSRTSGRAGNEQFF. The base sequence is TGTGCCAGCAGTCGCACTAGCGGGAGGGCCGGCAATGAGCAGTTCTTC.